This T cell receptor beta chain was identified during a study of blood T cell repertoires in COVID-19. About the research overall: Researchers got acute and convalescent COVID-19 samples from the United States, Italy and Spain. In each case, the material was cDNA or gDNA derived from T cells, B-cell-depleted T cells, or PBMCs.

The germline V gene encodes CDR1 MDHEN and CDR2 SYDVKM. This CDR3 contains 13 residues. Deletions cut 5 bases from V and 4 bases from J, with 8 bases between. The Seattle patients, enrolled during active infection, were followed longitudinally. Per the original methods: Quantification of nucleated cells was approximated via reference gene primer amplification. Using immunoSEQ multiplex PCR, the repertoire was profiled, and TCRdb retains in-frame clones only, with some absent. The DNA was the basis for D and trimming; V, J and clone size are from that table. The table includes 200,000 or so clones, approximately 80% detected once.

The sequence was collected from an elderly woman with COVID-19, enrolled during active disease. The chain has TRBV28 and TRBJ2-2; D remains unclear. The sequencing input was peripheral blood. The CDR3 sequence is CASSPDFTGELFF. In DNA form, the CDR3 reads TGTGCCAGCAGTCCAGACTTCACCGGGGAGCTGTTTTTT.